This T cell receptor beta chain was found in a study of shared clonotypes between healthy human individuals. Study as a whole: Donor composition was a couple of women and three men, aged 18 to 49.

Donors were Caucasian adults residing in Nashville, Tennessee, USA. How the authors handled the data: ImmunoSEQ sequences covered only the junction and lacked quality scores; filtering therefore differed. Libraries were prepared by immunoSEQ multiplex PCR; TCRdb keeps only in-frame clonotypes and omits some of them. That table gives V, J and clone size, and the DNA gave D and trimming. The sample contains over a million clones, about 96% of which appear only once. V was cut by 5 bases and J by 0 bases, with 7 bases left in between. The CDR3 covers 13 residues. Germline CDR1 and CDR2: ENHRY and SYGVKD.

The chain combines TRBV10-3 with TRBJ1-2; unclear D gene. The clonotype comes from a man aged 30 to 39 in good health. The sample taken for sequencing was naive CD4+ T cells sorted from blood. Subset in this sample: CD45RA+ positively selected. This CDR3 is CAISREANYGYTF. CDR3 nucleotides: TGTGCCATCAGTCGGGAAGCTAACTATGGCTACACCTTC.